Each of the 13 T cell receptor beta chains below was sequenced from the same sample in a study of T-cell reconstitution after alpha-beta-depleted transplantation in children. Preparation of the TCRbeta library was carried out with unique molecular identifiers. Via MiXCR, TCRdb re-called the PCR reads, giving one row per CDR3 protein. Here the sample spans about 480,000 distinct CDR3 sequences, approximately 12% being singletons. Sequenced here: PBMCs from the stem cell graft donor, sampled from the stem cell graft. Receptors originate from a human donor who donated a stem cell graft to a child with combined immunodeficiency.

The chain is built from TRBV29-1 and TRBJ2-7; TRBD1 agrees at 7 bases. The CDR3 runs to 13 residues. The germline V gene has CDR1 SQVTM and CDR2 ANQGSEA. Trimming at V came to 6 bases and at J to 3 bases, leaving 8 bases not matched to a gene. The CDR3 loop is CSVARTGNYEQYF. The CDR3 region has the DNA TGCAGCGTCGCCCGGACAGGCAACTACGAGCAGTACTTC.

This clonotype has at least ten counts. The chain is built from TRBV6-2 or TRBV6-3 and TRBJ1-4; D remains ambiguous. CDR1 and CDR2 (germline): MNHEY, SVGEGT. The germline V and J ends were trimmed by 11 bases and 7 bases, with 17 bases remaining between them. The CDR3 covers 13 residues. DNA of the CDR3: TGTGCCGGAGCCTCCGGGCGGAGTGAAAAACTGTTTTTT. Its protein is CAGASGRSEKLFF.

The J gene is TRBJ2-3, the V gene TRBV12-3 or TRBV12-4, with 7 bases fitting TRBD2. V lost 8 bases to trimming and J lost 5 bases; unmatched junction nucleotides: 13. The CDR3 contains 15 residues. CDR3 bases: TGTGCCAGCTCCTTTGCGGGGACTAAAGGAGATACGCAGTATTTT. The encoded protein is CASSFAGTKGDTQYF.

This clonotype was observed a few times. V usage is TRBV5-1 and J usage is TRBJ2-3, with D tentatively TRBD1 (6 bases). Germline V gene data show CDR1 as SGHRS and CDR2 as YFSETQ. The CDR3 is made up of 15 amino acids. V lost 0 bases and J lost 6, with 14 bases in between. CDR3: CASSLDASGADTQYF. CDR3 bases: TGCGCCAGCAGCTTGGACGCCTCAGGGGCCGATACGCAGTATTTT.

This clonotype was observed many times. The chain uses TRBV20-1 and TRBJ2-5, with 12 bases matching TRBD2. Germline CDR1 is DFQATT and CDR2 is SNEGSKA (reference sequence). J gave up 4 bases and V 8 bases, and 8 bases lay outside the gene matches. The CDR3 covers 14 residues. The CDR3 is CSPRLGLAGETQYF. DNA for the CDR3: TGCAGTCCAAGACTGGGACTAGCGGGAGAGACCCAGTACTTC.

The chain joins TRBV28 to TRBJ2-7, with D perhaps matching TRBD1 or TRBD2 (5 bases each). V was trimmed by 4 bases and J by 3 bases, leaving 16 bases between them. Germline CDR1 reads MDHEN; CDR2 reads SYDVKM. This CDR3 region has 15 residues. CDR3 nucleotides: TGTGCCAGCAGTTGGCCGGGGACGATAATCTACGAGCAGTACTTC. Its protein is CASSWPGTIIYEQYF.

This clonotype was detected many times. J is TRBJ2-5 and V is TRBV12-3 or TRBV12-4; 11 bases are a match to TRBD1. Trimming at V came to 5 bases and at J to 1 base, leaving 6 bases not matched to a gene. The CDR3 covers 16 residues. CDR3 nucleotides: TGTGCCAGCAGTAACGGGACAGGGGGGCTCCAAGAGACCCAGTACTTC. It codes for CASSNGTGGLQETQYF.

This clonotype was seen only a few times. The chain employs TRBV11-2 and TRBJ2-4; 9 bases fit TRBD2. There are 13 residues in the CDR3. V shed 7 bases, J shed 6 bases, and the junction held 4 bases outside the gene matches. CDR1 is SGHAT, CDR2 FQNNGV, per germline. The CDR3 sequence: CASTPLAGNIQYF. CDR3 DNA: TGTGCCAGCACTCCACTAGCGGGAAACATTCAGTACTTC. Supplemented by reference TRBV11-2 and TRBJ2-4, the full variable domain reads EAGVAQSPRYKIIEKRQSVAFWCNPISGHATLYWYQQILGQGPKLLIQFQNNGVVDDSQLPKDRFSAERLKGVDSTLKIQPAKLEDSAVYLCASTPLAGNIQYFGAGTRLSVL.

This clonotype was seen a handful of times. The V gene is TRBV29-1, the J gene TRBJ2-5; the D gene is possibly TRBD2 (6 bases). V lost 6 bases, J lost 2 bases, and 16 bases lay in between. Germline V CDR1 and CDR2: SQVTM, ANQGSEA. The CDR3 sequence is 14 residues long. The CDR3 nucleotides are TGCAGCGTCTCCCCCGGGAGACGACAAGAGACCCAGTACTTC. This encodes CSVSPGRRQETQYF. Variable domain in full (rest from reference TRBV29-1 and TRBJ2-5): SAVISQKPSRDICQRGTSLTIQCQVDSQVTMMFWYRQQPGQSLTLIATANQGSEATYESGFVIDKFPISRPNLTFSTLTVSNMSPEDSSIYLCSVSPGRRQETQYFGPGTRLLVL.

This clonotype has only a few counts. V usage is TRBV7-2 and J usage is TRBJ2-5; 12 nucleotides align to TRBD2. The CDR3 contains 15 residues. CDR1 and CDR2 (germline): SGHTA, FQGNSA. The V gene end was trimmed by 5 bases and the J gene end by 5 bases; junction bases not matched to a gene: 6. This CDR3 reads CASSMTSGGWETQYF. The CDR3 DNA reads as TGTGCCAGCAGCATGACTAGCGGGGGCTGGGAGACCCAGTACTTC.

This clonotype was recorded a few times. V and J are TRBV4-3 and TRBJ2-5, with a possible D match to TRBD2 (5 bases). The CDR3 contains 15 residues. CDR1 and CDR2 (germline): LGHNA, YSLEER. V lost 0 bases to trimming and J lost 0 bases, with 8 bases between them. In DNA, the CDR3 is TGCGCCAGCAGCCAAGATCGAGGGTACCAAGAGACCCAGTACTTC. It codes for CASSQDRGYQETQYF.

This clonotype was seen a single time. CDR3 sequence: CATSTGARTEAFF. CDR3 sequence (DNA): TGTGCCACCTCGACCGGGGCTAGGACTGAAGCTTTCTTT. The V and J genes are TRBV6-6 and TRBJ1-1, with D possibly being TRBD1 (5 bases). The CDR3 length is 13 residues. The germline V and J ends were trimmed by 10 bases and 5 bases, with 17 bases remaining between them. Germline V lookup: CDR1 MNHNY, CDR2 SVGAGI (reference sequence).

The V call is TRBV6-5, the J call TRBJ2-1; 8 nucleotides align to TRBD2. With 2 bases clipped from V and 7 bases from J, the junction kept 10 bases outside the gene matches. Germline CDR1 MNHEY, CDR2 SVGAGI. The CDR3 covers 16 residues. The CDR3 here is CASSYRPGLGRNEQFF. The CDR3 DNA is TGTGCCAGCAGTTACCGGCCGGGACTAGGTAGGAATGAGCAGTTCTTC.